The present entry profiles one TCR beta chain with its context. The antigen is undetermined. The sample belongs to a study of beta chain features in type 1 diabetes. Sequenced material consisted of expressed TCRB transcripts (all of the isolated RNA was reverse transcribed). Method: immunoSEQ multiplex PCR; TCRdb's copy keeps in-frame clones and lacks some. The sample consists of a few hundred thousand clones, over 10% of them appearing once. Study findings and constraints: Type 1 diabetes patients showed a moderate but significant shortening of TCRB CDR3s in all four CD4+ subsets.

Each of the sorted populations had a purity greater than 98%. Per germline, CDR1 SGHNT and CDR2 YYREEE (reference sequence). There are 12 residues in the CDR3. The V end was cut by 4 bases, the J end by 5 bases, with 9 bases between. The rearrangement joins TRBV5-4 to TRBJ2-5; D gene unclear. The sequenced material came from naive CD4+ T cells from blood. This clonotype originated in a young woman with type 1 diabetes. For the CDR3, the DNA is TGTGCCAGCAGCCCGTCCCAGGAGACCCAGTACTTC. It specifies CASSPSQETQYF. Variable domain in full (rest from reference TRBV5-4 and TRBJ2-5): ETGVTQSPTHLIKTRGQQVTLRCSSQSGHNTVSWYQQALGQGPQFIFQYYREEENGRGNFPPRFSGLQFPNYSSELNVNALELDDSALYLCASSPSQETQYFGPGTRLLVL.